This is a list of T cell receptor beta chains from one sample in a study of spatial heterogeneity in lung cancer. In TCRdb, the 5' RACE reads were re-called with MiXCR into one record per CDR3 protein. The data show 35,000 to 55,000 distinct CDR3 sequences, 20% to 25% seen once. The starting material was PBMCs, obtained at follow-up. Receptors were obtained from a female donor with early-stage non-small cell lung cancer. Each CDR3 is given with its conserved first and last residue. The order of the fields is clone size, D gene, J gene, V gene, CDR3 DNA, CDR3 protein. A D gene is named only where the DNA matches it firmly. Size is stated for part of the rows, as once, few or many counts, or as a class when the clone is expanded.

>few|TRBD1|TRBJ1-2|TRBV7-3
TGTGCCAGCAGCTCCACAGGGGGGAGAGGCTACACCTTC
CASSSTGGRGYTF
>-|-|TRBJ1-5|TRBV19
TGTGCCAGTAGTTTAGACAGGCTGGAGCCCCAGCATTTT
CASSLDRLEPQHF
>-|-|TRBJ1-2|TRBV5-6
TGTGCCAGCAGCTCCTTACACAGTTGGGGCTTCATCCATGGCTACACCTTC
CASSSLHSWGFIHGYTF
>-|-|TRBJ1-4|TRBV6-5
TGTGCCAGCAGTTATGGGGGGGCTAATGAAAAACTGTTTTTT
CASSYGGANEKLFF
>-|-|TRBJ2-2|TRBV7-9
TGTGCCAGCAGCCCGTTGAAGTCACGGGACACCGGGGAGCTGTTTTTT
CASSPLKSRDTGELFF
>-|TRBD2|TRBJ2-1|TRBV2
TGTGCCAGCAGTGTTCTAGCGGGGACCAATGAGCAGTTCTTC
CASSVLAGTNEQFF
>-|TRBD1|TRBJ1-6|TRBV19
TGTGCCAGCAACCGGGACAGGGGAGGATCACCCCTCCACTTT
CASNRDRGGSPLHF
>many|TRBD1|TRBJ2-5|TRBV5-1
TGCGCCAGCAGCTTTACGGGACAGAAAGAGACCCAGTACTTC
CASSFTGQKETQYF
>-|-|TRBJ2-7|TRBV27
TGTGCCAGCAGTTTTAATGGAATAAGCTCCTACGAGCGGTACTTC
CASSFNGISSYERYF
>-|-|TRBJ1-1|TRBV4-1
TGCGCCAGCAGCCAATGGACACCTCTCATGAACACTGAAGCTTTCTTT
CASSQWTPLMNTEAFF
>-|-|TRBJ2-1|TRBV7-3
TGTGCCAGCAGCTTATATCCCGGCCCCAATGAGCAGTTCTTC
CASSLYPGPNEQFF
>many|TRBD1|TRBJ1-5|TRBV4-1
TGCGCCAGCAGCCGAACAGGGGAGCAGCCCCAGCATTTT
CASSRTGEQPQHF
>few|TRBD2|TRBJ2-5|TRBV10-3
TGTGCCATCAGTGCAGCGGGGGAGACCCAGTACTTC
CAISAAGETQYF
>few|-|TRBJ2-1|TRBV19
TGTGCCAGTAATCAGGGGGGGGGACAGTGGCAGTTCTTC
CASNQGGGQWQFF
>-|-|TRBJ2-3|TRBV5-1
TGCGCCAGCAGCTTGAGTCGAGGCGCGGATACGCAGTATTTT
CASSLSRGADTQYF
>few|-|TRBJ1-4|TRBV5-5
TGTGCCAGCAGCGGGGGCGGTAATGAAAAACTGTTTTTT
CASSGGGNEKLFF
>many|TRBD1|TRBJ1-1|TRBV20-1
TGCAGTGCCCACAGGGGGCCGTCGGACACTGAAGCTTTCTTT
CSAHRGPSDTEAFF
>few|-|TRBJ2-2|TRBV24-1
TGTGCCACCAGTGATGCCGGAGTAGGGGGTTGGTCAACCGGGGAGCTGTTTTTT
CATSDAGVGGWSTGELFF
>-|TRBD2|TRBJ2-3|TRBV28
TGTGCCAGCTCGTCGCTAGCGGGGGGGTTGACAGCAGATACGCAGTATTTT
CASSSLAGGLTADTQYF
>-|-|TRBJ1-3|TRBV4-1
TGCGCCAGCAGCCAAGTTTGGGGGGTGAGAGGAAACACCATATATTTT
CASSQVWGVRGNTIYF
>few|TRBD1|TRBJ2-4|TRBV9
TGTGCCAGCAGCGTAACAGGGGGAGACAAAAACATTCAGTACTTC
CASSVTGGDKNIQYF
>few|-|TRBJ2-7|TRBV28
TGTGCCAGTCACGGCCCTTACGAGCAGTACTTC
CASHGPYEQYF
>-|TRBD2|TRBJ2-1|TRBV29-1
TGCAGCGGGGTAGCGGGAGAGGGTCCAGTAAGATACAATGAGCAGTTCTTC
CSGVAGEGPVRYNEQFF
>many|-|TRBJ2-6|TRBV6-5
TGTGCCAGCAGGTCCAGACCCTCTGGGGCCAACGTCCTGACTTTC
CASRSRPSGANVLTF
>few|TRBD2|TRBJ2-3|TRBV4-1
TGCGCCAGCAGCCATGTATTGCGGGAGAAGCCAGATACGCAGTATTTT
CASSHVLREKPDTQYF